The 11 T cell receptor beta chains reported below all come from one sample, sequenced in a study of blood T cell repertoires in COVID-19. Libraries were prepared by immunoSEQ multiplex PCR; TCRdb keeps only in-frame clonotypes and omits some of them. The repertoire has 150,000 or so clones, roughly 80% of them found once; the top ten carry about 8%. Sequencing was done on a sample of PBMCs or T cells enriched from blood (not recorded which). These TCRs come from a woman aged 45-59 years who had recovered from COVID-19.

The V and J genes are TRBV13 and TRBJ1-6; D is uncertain. The CDR3 has 16 residues. The ends were cut back, 5 bases at V and 0 bases at J, with 11 bases in the middle. The V gene's germline CDR1 is PRHDT and CDR2 FYEKMQ (reference sequence). CDR3 amino acids: CASSVAESSYNSPLHF. CDR3 coding DNA: TGTGCCAGCAGCGTAGCGGAGAGCTCCTATAATTCACCCCTCCACTTT.

The chain couples TRBV28 to TRBJ1-2, with 9 bases identical to TRBD1. Looked up from germline, CDR1 is MDHEN and CDR2 is SYDVKM. V was clipped by 5 bases and J by 4 bases; unmatched bases: 5. The CDR3 consists of 14 residues. In DNA, the CDR3 is TGTGCCAGCAGTACAGGGGGCGAAGTCTATGGCTACACCTTC. Translating gives CASSTGGEVYGYTF.

The gene calls are TRBV3-1 (or the pseudogene TRBV3-2) and TRBJ2-7, with D tentatively TRBD2 (5 bases). V was cut by 0 bases and J by 1 base, with 7 bases left in between. CDR1 LGHDT and CDR2 YNNKEL come from the germline V gene (reference sequence). The CDR3 totals 14 residues. This chain's CDR3 is CASSQDWTSYEQYF. The CDR3, as DNA: TGTGCCAGCAGCCAAGACTGGACTTCCTACGAGCAGTACTTC.

The chain couples TRBV4-2 to TRBJ2-6; D is perhaps TRBD2 (5 bases). Germline CDR1 and CDR2: LGHNA and YNFKEQ. Trimming took off 0 bases at V and 7 bases at J, with 10 bases between the two ends. CDR3 length: 15 amino acids. CDR3 in DNA: TGTGCCAGCAGCCAAGATTCGGGAAGAGCCAACGTCCTGACTTTC. This translates into CASSQDSGRANVLTF.

This chain uses TRBV5-1 with TRBJ1-2; TRBD1 matches at 10 bases. The CDR3 length is 15 residues. Germline V gene sequence: CDR1 SGHRS, CDR2 YFSETQ. With 3 bases clipped from V and 2 bases from J, the junction kept 4 bases outside the gene matches. CDR3 coding DNA: TGCGCCAGCAGCTCGGGACAGGGGAAAAACTATGGCTACACCTTC. It encodes CASSSGQGKNYGYTF.

The gene calls are TRBV14 and TRBJ1-6, with no clear D. The CDR3 loop spans 14 amino acids. The germline gives CDR1 SGHDN, CDR2 FVKESK. Trimming left V 5 bases short and J 7 bases short, with 12 bases between. The CDR3 sequence: CASSIGRENSPLHF. CDR3 in DNA: TGTGCCAGCAGCATCGGCCGGGAGAATTCACCCCTCCACTTT.

V is TRBV13 and J is TRBJ2-1; TRBD2 matches at 11 bases. V was clipped by 4 bases and J by 2 bases; unmatched bases: 7. CDR1 PRHDT and CDR2 FYEKMQ come from the germline V gene (reference sequence). This CDR3 region has 17 residues. CDR3 loop: CASSSQTSGATYNEQFF. Written as DNA, the CDR3 is TGTGCCAGCAGCTCTCAGACTAGCGGGGCGACCTACAATGAGCAGTTCTTC.

This clone was found a few times. The chain links TRBV18 to TRBJ2-1, with 9 bases lining up with TRBD2. J gave up 9 bases and V 0 bases, and 9 bases lay outside the gene matches. The CDR3 contains 16 residues. Germline V gives CDR1 KGHSH, CDR2 LQKENI. In DNA, the CDR3 is TGTGCCAGCTCACCACCGGGTAGCGGGAGAGAGGGTGAGCAGTTCTTC. Translated, it gives CASSPPGSGREGEQFF.

The gene calls are TRBV7-9 and TRBJ2-3, with D perhaps matching TRBD1 (6 bases). The CDR3 contains 15 residues. CDR1 is SEHNR, CDR2 FQNEAQ, per germline (reference sequence). Between the trimmed V and J ends, which lost 5 bases and 2 bases, there was a span of 14 bases. The CDR3 DNA sequence: TGTGCCAGCAGCCAGTTGGGGGCTACCACAGATACGCAGTATTTT. It codes for CASSQLGATTDTQYF.

The rearrangement joins TRBV5-4 to TRBJ1-2; D might be TRBD1 (5 bases). V was pared by 4 bases and J by 3 bases, with 16 bases between. CDR1 is SGHNT, CDR2 YYREEE, per germline (reference sequence). The CDR3 has 15 residues. CDR3 in amino acids: CASSPRGRGDYGYTF. The DNA of the CDR3 is TGTGCCAGCAGCCCGCGGGGGAGGGGCGACTATGGCTACACCTTC.

The rearrangement joins TRBV15 to TRBJ2-1; maybe TRBD2 (5 bases). V was clipped by 0 bases and J by 3 bases, with 12 bases between them. Germline assignment: CDR1 LNHNV and CDR2 YYDKDF (reference sequence). The CDR3 is made up of 16 amino acids. CDR3 amino acids: CATSREEGVIYNEQFF. The CDR3 nucleotides are TGTGCCACCAGCAGAGAAGAGGGAGTAATCTACAATGAGCAGTTCTTC. The full variable domain, its missing parts supplied by reference TRBV15 and TRBJ2-1, is DAMVIQNPRYQVTQFGKPVTLSCSQTLNHNVMYWYQQKSSQAPKLLFHYYDKDFNNEADTPDNFQSRRPNTSFCFLDIRSPGLGDTAMYLCATSREEGVIYNEQFFGPGTRLTVL.